The text below deals with one TCR beta chain. TCRdb re-called the 5' RACE reads with MiXCR, one entry per CDR3 protein. The sample holds roughly 120,000 distinct CDR3 sequences; 9% to 15% are singletons and the top ten take around a sixth. The sample originates from a study of spatial heterogeneity in lung cancer. Looking at the study overall: Sequencing consistently turned up more beta-chain sequences than alpha-chain sequences.

CDR1 and CDR2 (germline): DFQATT, SNEGSKA (reference sequence). V was trimmed by 5 bases and J by 1 base, leaving 11 bases between them. The CDR3 loop spans 13 amino acids. This sample's time point: blood at routine non-recurrence follow-up after resection. Tumor, nontumor lung or frozen PBMC supplied whole RNA that was sequenced unsorted. This sequence was found in a male donor with early-stage non-small cell lung cancer. The input for sequencing was PBMCs, taken at follow-up. The rearrangement joins TRBV20-1 to TRBJ1-1, with D possibly matching TRBD1 (6 bases). CDR3 loop: CSAAGTSNTEAFF. The CDR3 DNA is TGCAGTGCTGCCGGGACATCGAACACTGAAGCTTTCTTT.